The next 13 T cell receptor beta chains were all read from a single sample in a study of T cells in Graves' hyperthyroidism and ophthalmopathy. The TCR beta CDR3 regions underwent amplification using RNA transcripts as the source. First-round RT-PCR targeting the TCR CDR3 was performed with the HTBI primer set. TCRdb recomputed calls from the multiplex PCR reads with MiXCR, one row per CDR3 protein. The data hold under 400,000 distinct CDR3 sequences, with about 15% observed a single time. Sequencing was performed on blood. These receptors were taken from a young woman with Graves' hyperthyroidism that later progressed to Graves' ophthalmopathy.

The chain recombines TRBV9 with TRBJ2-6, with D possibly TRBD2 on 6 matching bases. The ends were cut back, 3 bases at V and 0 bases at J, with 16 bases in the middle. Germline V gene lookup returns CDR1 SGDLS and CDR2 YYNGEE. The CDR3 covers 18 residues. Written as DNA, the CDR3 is TGTGCCAGCAGCGGGACTATCCCTACAGCCTCTGGGGCCAACGTCCTGACTTTC. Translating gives CASSGTIPTASGANVLTF.

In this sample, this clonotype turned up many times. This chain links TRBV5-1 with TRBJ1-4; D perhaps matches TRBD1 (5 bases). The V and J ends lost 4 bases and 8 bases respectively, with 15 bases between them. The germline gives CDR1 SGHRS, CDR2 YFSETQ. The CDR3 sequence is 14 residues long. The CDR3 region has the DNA TGCGCCAGCAGCCGGGACCCAACAGAGGAAAAACTGTTTTTT. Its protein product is CASSRDPTEEKLFF.

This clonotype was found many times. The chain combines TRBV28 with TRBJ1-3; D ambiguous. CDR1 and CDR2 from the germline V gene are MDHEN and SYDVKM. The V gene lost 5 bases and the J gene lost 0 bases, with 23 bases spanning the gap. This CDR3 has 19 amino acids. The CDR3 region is CASSTEVDVVRFSGNTIYF. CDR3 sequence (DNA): TGTGCCAGCAGTACGGAGGTCGACGTAGTACGGTTCTCTGGAAACACCATATATTTT.

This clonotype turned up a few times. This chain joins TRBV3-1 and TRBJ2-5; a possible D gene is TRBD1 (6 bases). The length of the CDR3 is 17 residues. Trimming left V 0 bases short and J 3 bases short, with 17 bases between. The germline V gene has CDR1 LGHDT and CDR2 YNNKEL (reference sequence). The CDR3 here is CASSQDRSQGWKETQYF. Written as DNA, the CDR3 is TGTGCCAGCAGCCAAGATAGATCGCAGGGGTGGAAAGAGACCCAGTACTTC.

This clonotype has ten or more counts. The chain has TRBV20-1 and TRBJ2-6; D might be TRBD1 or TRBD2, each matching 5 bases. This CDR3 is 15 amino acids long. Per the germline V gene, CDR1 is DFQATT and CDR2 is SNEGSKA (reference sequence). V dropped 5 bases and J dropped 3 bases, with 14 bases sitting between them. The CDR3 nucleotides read TGCAGTGCTCATCCTGGGGGTTATGGGGCCAACGTCCTGACTTTC. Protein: CSAHPGGYGANVLTF.

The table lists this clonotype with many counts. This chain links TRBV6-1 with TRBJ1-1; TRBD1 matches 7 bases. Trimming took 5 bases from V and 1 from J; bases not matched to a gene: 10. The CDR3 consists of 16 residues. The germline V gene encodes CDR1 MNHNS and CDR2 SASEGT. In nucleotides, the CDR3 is TGTGCCAGCAGTTGGGACAGACACAGGGCGAACACTGAAGCTTTCTTT. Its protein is CASSWDRHRANTEAFF.

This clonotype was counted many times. CDR3 coding DNA: TGTGCCAGCAGCTGGGCGACTAGCGGAGAGAAGGATGAGCAGTTCTTC. It specifies CASSWATSGEKDEQFF. The chain has TRBV5-4 and TRBJ2-1, with TRBD2 matching over 9 bases. The trim removed 3 bases at V and 8 bases at J, leaving 12 bases unmatched. This CDR3 has 16 residues. Germline CDR1 reads SGHNT; CDR2 reads YYREEE (reference sequence).

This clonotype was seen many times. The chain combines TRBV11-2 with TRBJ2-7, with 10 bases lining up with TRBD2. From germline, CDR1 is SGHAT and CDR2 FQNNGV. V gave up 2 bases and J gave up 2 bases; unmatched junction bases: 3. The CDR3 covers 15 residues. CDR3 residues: CASSLQREGAYEQYF. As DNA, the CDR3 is TGTGCCAGCAGCTTACAGCGGGAGGGGGCCTACGAGCAGTACTTC.

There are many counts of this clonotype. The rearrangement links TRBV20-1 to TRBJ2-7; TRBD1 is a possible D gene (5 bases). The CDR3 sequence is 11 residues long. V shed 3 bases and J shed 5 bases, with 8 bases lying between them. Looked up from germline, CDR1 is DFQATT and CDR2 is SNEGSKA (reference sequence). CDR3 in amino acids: CSASQGNEQYF. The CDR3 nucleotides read TGCAGTGCTAGTCAGGGTAACGAGCAGTACTTC.

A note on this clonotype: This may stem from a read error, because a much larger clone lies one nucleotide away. CDR3 sequence (DNA): TGTGCCACCCGGACAAGTGACTACGATGAGCAGTTCTTC. Translation gives CATRTSDYDEQFF. This chain links TRBV28 with TRBJ2-1, with D tentatively TRBD1 or TRBD2 (5 bases each). Germline V gives CDR1 MDHEN, CDR2 SYDVKM. The CDR3 has 13 residues.

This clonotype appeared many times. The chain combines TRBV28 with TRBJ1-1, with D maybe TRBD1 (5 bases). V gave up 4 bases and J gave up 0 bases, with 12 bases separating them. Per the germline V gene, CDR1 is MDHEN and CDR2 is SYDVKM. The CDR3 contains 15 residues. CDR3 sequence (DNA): TGTGCCAGCAGTTCCCCGGGACGGATGAACACTGAAGCTTTCTTT. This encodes CASSSPGRMNTEAFF. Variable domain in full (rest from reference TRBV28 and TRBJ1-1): DVKVTQSSRYLVKRTGEKVFLECVQDMDHENMFWYRQDPGLGLRLIYFSYDVKMKEKGDIPEGYSVSREKKERFSLILESASTNQTSMYLCASSSPGRMNTEAFFGQGTRLTVV.

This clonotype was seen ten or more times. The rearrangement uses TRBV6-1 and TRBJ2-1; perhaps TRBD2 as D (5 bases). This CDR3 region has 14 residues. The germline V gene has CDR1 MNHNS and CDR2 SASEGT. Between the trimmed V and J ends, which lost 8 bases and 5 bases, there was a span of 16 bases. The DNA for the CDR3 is TGTGCCAGCTTCGCGGGCGAAATGAACAATGAGCAGTTCTTC. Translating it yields CASFAGEMNNEQFF.

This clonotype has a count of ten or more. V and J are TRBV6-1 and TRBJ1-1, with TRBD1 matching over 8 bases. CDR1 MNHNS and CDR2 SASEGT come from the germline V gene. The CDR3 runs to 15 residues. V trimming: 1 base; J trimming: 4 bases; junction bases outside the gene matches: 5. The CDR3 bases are TGTGCCAGCAGTGAAGACGACAGGGGAGGCACTGAAGCTTTCTTT. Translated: CASSEDDRGGTEAFF.